The rows below give T cell receptor beta chains drawn from one sample of a study of T-cell memory formation after mild COVID-19. TCRdb re-analysed the 5' RACE reads in MiXCR, keeping a single row per CDR3 protein. This table has around 500,000 distinct CDR3 sequences, around a sixth appearing once. Source material: PBMCs or a T cell subset sorted from them (not recorded which). The receptors derive from an adult woman who had mild COVID-19 (a few samples of this study predate the infection). Cell type and time point are not known. The CDR3 runs from the conserved cysteine through the conserved F or W. The D gene is left open where the match is weak. Size is omitted from some rows. Given values are once, few, many or a class for expanded clones.

>TRBJ2-7|TRBD2|TRBV25-1|.|14
CASSEAGVVGEQYF
TGTGCCAGCAGTGAGGCGGGAGTAGTCGGCGAGCAGTACTTC
>TRBJ2-4|TRBD1|TRBV4-2|.|16
CASSQAGTGGQNIQYF
TGTGCCAGCAGCCAAGCGGGGACAGGGGGCCAAAACATTCAGTACTTC
>TRBJ1-1|.|TRBV19|few|16
CASSTPGGGMNTEAFF
TGTGCCAGTAGTACCCCTGGTGGGGGTATGAACACTGAAGCTTTCTTT
>TRBJ2-7|TRBD2|TRBV20-1|.|14
CSARDLASGKKQYF
TGCAGTGCTAGAGATCTAGCTAGCGGGAAAAAGCAGTACTTC
>TRBJ2-7|.|TRBV18|few|16
CASSPSYSRSSYEQYF
TGTGCCAGCTCACCATCGTATTCCAGGAGCTCCTACGAGCAGTACTTC
>TRBJ2-3|TRBD2|TRBV11-2|.|20
CASSLDRGRLAGFNTDTQYF
TGTGCCAGCAGCTTAGATAGGGGGAGACTAGCGGGCTTCAACACAGATACGCAGTATTTT
>TRBJ2-3|.|TRBV6-5|.|15
CASSEDSRAADTQYF
TGTGCCAGCAGTGAGGACTCAAGGGCGGCAGATACGCAGTATTTT
>TRBJ2-1|.|TRBV3-1|.|11
CATSAGHEQFF
TGTGCCACTTCGGCCGGCCATGAGCAGTTCTTC
>TRBJ2-7|.|TRBV15|.|15
CATSRDSGGGYEQYF
TGTGCCACCAGCAGAGATTCCGGGGGTGGCTACGAGCAGTACTTC
>TRBJ2-5|TRBD2|TRBV9|.|15
CASSVSSGSEYTQYF
TGTGCCAGCAGCGTCTCCAGCGGGAGCGAGTATACCCAGTACTTC
>TRBJ2-7|.|TRBV29-1|many|13
CSVAEGHSYEQYF
TGCAGCGTTGCCGAGGGCCACTCCTACGAGCAGTACTTC
>TRBJ1-6|TRBD1|TRBV30|.|13
CAWSGQGNSPLHF
TGTGCCTGGAGTGGACAGGGGAATTCACCCCTCCACTTT
>TRBJ1-1|.|TRBV7-2|few|15
CASSSRSGYSTEAFF
TGTGCCAGCAGCTCCCGGTCCGGGTATAGCACTGAAGCTTTCTTT
>TRBJ2-7|.|TRBV2|many|15
CASTISGHLIYEQYF
TGTGCCAGCACTATTTCGGGACATCTAATCTACGAGCAGTACTTC
>TRBJ1-1|.|TRBV19|.|13
CASRRTSNTEAFF
TGTGCCAGTAGGAGGACCTCGAACACTGAAGCTTTCTTT
>TRBJ2-3|TRBD2|TRBV12-3/TRBV12-4|few|17
CASSSPGLAGGPDTQYF
TGTGCCAGCAGTTCCCCGGGACTAGCGGGAGGACCAGATACGCAGTATTTT
>TRBJ2-5|.|TRBV5-1|few|18
CASSFLPAGAPSQETQYF
TGCGCCAGCAGCTTCCTCCCCGCGGGCGCTCCAAGTCAAGAGACCCAGTACTTC
>TRBJ2-1|TRBD1|TRBV11-1|few|14
CASSLKGADHEQFF
TGTGCCAGCAGCTTAAAGGGGGCGGACCATGAGCAGTTCTTC
>TRBJ1-5|.|TRBV12-3/TRBV12-4|.|14
CASMGMAYNQPQHF
TGTGCCAGTATGGGGATGGCCTACAATCAGCCCCAGCATTTT
>TRBJ2-3|TRBD2|TRBV9|.|18
CASSLGLAGVRSTDTQYF
TGTGCCAGCAGCCTTGGACTAGCGGGAGTTAGGAGCACAGATACGCAGTATTTT
>TRBJ2-7|TRBD2|TRBV6-5|few|16
CASSTRTSGRSHEQYF
TGTGCCAGCAGTACCAGGACTAGCGGGAGGAGCCACGAGCAGTACTTC
>TRBJ2-3|.|TRBV3-1|.|17
CASSQDGWEHRTDTQYF
TGTGCCAGCAGCCAAGATGGGTGGGAGCACCGCACAGATACGCAGTATTTT
>TRBJ2-3|TRBD1|TRBV3-1|.|16
CASSQGAGQGTDTQYF
TGTGCCAGCAGCCAAGGGGCCGGACAGGGAACAGATACGCAGTATTTT
>TRBJ2-3|.|TRBV4-3|few|14
CASSQERGTDTQYF
TGCGCCAGCAGCCAAGAGAGGGGCACAGATACGCAGTATTTT
>TRBJ1-6|.|TRBV7-2|.|13
CASSPPATSPLHF
TGTGCCAGCAGCCCTCCGGCCACTTCACCCCTCCACTTT
>TRBJ2-7|TRBD2|TRBV6-1|few|15
CASSEQSSGVYEQYF
TGTGCCAGCAGTGAACAGAGTAGCGGGGTCTACGAGCAGTACTTC
>TRBJ1-1|TRBD1|TRBV6-1|few|14
CASRTGGTNTEAFF
TGTGCCAGCCGAACAGGGGGCACGAACACTGAAGCTTTCTTT
>TRBJ2-7|.|TRBV20-1|.|13
CSALKTRSDEQYF
TGCAGTGCCTTAAAGACTAGATCGGATGAGCAGTACTTC
>TRBJ2-5|.|TRBV12-3/TRBV12-4|many|12
CASSLTQETQYF
TGTGCCAGCAGTTTGACTCAAGAGACCCAGTACTTC
>TRBJ2-7|.|TRBV6-1|.|10
CASVFGEQYF
TGTGCCAGTGTGTTCGGCGAGCAGTACTTC
>TRBJ2-2|.|TRBV3-1|.|16
CASSQGVGANTGELFF
TGTGCCAGCAGCCAGGGGGTGGGGGCGAACACCGGGGAGCTGTTTTTT
>TRBJ2-1|.|TRBV27|many|15
CASSPRASRDNEQFF
TGTGCCAGCAGTCCCCGAGCTAGCAGAGACAATGAGCAGTTCTTC
>TRBJ2-1|TRBD1|TRBV6-5|few|16
CASSYSAGGAYNEQFF
TGTGCCAGCAGTTACTCGGCAGGGGGCGCCTACAATGAGCAGTTCTTC
>TRBJ1-4|.|TRBV9|.|19
CASSASAGPRLGFNEKLFF
TGTGCCAGCAGCGCATCCGCGGGACCCAGACTTGGTTTTAATGAAAAACTGTTTTTT
>TRBJ1-6|.|TRBV4-3|.|14
CASSQEARRSPLHF
TGCGCCAGCAGCCAAGAGGCCAGGCGTTCACCCCTCCACTTT
>TRBJ1-4|TRBD1|TRBV20-1|few|14
CSARGDRLNEKLFF
TGCAGTGCTAGAGGGGACAGGCTTAATGAAAAACTGTTTTTT
>TRBJ2-1|.|TRBV7-8|few|13
CASSSQSYNEQFF
TGTGCCAGCAGCTCCCAGTCCTACAATGAGCAGTTCTTC
>TRBJ1-2|TRBD1|TRBV3-1|.|14
CASSLNRGPYGYTF
TGTGCCAGCAGCCTCAACAGGGGCCCCTATGGCTACACCTTC
>TRBJ1-4|.|TRBV24-1|.|15
CATSAGDGSNEKLFF
TGTGCCACCAGTGCAGGGGACGGCAGTAATGAAAAACTGTTTTTT
>TRBJ2-1|.|TRBV7-8|.|13
CASSLGGINEQFF
TGTGCCAGCAGCTTAGGTGGCATCAATGAGCAGTTCTTC
>TRBJ2-3|TRBD1|TRBV9|many|17
CASSSHWGQGPTDTQYF
TGTGCCAGCAGCTCCCATTGGGGACAGGGGCCCACAGATACGCAGTATTTT
>TRBJ2-2|.|TRBV4-3|.|16
CASSQVWGTVPGELFF
TGCGCCAGCAGCCAAGTCTGGGGGACGGTCCCCGGGGAGCTGTTTTTT
>TRBJ1-2|.|TRBV5-5|.|13
CASSSNTGYGYTF
TGTGCCAGCAGCTCCAACACCGGCTATGGCTACACCTTC
>TRBJ2-5|.|TRBV7-8|.|14
CASSLDIGPETQYF
TGTGCCAGCAGCTTAGACATTGGCCCAGAGACCCAGTACTTC
>TRBJ2-3|TRBD2|TRBV20-1|.|13
CSADSGREDTQYF
TGCAGTGCTGATAGCGGGAGGGAAGATACGCAGTATTTT
>TRBJ2-1|TRBD2|TRBV9|.|15
CASSPASGSWNEQFF
TGTGCCAGCAGCCCAGCTAGCGGGAGTTGGAATGAGCAGTTCTTC
>TRBJ2-2|.|TRBV24-1|few|13
CATSDWGAGELFF
TGTGCCACCAGTGATTGGGGTGCCGGGGAGCTGTTTTTT
>TRBJ2-3|.|TRBV12-3/TRBV12-4|.|14
CASSGSAYTDTQYF
TGTGCCAGCTCGGGTAGCGCTTACACAGATACGCAGTATTTT
>TRBJ2-3|.|TRBV15|few|16
CATSRVGGASTDTQYF
TGTGCCACCAGCAGAGTGGGAGGCGCTAGCACAGATACGCAGTATTTT
>TRBJ2-1|.|TRBV18|few|19
CASSPAQGSSRSSYNEQFF
TGTGCCAGCTCACCGGCCCAGGGGAGTTCCCGAAGCTCCTACAATGAGCAGTTCTTC
>TRBJ2-3|.|TRBV20-1|few|14
CSASQGAATDTQYF
TGCAGTGCCAGCCAAGGAGCGGCCACAGATACGCAGTATTTT
>TRBJ2-3|.|TRBV6-2/TRBV6-3|.|18
CASSYPLPLQTSTDTQYF
TGTGCCAGCAGTTACCCGTTACCGCTGCAAACTAGCACAGATACGCAGTATTTT
>TRBJ2-2|.|TRBV14|.|15
CASSQEVITAGELFF
TGTGCCAGCAGCCAAGAGGTGATAACGGCCGGGGAGCTGTTTTTT
>TRBJ2-3|TRBD2|TRBV20-1|.|14
CSASSGEGPDTQYF
TGCAGTGCTAGTTCGGGGGAGGGCCCAGATACGCAGTATTTT
>TRBJ2-1|TRBD2|TRBV20-1|.|17
CSARDPGLAGAYNEQFF
TGCAGTGCTAGAGATCCCGGGCTAGCGGGGGCGTACAATGAGCAGTTCTTC
>TRBJ2-3|TRBD1|TRBV10-3|.|15
CATSEQGASTDTQYF
TGTGCCACTTCCGAACAGGGGGCGAGCACAGATACGCAGTATTTT
>TRBJ1-5|.|TRBV11-2|.|16
CASSLDASRVGQPQHF
TGTGCCAGCAGCTTAGATGCCTCCAGGGTGGGTCAGCCCCAGCATTTT
>TRBJ2-7|.|TRBV30|few|13
CAWSLKASYEQYF
TGTGCCTGGAGTCTAAAAGCCTCCTACGAGCAGTACTTC